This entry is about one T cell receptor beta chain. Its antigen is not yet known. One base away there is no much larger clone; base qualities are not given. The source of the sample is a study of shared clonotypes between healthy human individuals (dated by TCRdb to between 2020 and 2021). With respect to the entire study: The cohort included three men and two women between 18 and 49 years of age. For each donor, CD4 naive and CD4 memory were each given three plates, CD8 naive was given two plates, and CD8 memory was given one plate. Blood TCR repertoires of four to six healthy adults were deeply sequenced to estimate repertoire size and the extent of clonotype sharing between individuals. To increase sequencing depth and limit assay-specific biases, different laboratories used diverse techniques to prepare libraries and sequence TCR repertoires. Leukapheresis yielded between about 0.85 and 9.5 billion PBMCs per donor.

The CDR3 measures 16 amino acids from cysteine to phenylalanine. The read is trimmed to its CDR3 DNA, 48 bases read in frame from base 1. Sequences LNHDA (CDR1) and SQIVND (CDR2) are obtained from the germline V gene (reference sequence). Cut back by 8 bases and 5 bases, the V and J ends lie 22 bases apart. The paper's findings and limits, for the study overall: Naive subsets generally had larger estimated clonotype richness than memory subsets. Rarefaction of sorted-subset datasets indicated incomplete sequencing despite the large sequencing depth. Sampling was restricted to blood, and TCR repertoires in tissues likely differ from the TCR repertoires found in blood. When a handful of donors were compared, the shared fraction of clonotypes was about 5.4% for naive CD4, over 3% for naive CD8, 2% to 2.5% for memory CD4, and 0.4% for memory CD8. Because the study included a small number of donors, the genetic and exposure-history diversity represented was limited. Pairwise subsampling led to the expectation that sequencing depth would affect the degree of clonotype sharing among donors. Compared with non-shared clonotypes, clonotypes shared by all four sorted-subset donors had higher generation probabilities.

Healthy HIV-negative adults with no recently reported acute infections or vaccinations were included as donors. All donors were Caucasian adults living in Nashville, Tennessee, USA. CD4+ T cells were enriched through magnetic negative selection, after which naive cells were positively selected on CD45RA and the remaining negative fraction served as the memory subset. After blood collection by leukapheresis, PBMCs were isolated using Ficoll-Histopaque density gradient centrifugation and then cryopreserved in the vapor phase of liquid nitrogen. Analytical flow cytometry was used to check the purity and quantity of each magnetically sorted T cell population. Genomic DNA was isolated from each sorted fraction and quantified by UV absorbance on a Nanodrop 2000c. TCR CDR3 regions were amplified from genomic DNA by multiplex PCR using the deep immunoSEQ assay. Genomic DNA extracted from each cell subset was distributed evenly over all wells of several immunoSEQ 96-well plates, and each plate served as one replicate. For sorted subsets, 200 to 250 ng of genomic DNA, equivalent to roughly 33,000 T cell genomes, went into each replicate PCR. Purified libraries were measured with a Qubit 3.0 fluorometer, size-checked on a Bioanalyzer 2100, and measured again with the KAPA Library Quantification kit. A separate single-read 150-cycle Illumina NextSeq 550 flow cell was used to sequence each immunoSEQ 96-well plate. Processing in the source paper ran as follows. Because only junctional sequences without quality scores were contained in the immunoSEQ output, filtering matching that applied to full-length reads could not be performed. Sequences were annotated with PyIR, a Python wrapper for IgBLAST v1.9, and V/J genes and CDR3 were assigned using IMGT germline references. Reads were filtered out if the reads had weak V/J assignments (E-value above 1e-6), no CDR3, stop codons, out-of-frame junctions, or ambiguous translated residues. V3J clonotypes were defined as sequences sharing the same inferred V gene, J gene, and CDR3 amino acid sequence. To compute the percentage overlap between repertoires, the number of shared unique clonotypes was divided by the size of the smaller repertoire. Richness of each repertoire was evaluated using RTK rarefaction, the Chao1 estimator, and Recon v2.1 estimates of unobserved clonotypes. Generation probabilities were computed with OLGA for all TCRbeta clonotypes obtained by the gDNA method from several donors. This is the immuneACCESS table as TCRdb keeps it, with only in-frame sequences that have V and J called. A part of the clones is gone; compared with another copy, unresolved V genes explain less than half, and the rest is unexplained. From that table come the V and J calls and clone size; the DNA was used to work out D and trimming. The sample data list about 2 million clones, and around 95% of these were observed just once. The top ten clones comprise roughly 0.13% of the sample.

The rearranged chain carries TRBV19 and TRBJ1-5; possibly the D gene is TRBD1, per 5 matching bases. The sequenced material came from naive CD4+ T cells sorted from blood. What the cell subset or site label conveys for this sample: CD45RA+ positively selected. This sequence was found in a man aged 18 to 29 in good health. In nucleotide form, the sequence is TGTGCCAGTTCCCGGGACCCCGGTACCAACCATCAGCCCCAGCATTTT. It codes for CASSRDPGTNHQPQHF.